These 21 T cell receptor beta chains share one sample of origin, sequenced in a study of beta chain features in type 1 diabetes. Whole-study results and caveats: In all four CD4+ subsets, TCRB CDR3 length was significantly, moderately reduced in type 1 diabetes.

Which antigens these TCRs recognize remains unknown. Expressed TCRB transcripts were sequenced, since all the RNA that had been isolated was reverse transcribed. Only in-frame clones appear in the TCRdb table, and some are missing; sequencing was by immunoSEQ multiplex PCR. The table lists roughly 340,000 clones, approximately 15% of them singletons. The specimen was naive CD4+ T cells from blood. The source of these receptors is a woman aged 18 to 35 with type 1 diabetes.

This CDR3 reads CASSHFVTGTAEAFF. The CDR3 nucleotides read TGTGCCAGCAGCCATTTTGTGACAGGGACGGCTGAAGCTTTCTTT. V and J are TRBV7-9 and TRBJ1-1, with TRBD1 matching over 7 bases. V shed 5 bases, J shed 6 bases, and the junction held 12 bases outside the gene matches. The CDR3 consists of 15 residues. In germline, CDR1 is SEHNR, CDR2 FQNEAQ (reference sequence).

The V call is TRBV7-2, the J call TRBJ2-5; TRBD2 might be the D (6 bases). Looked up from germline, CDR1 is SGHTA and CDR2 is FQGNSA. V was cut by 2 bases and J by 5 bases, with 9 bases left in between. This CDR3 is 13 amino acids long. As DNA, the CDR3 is TGTGCCAGCAGCTTATTAGGGAGGGAGACCCAGTACTTC. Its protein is CASSLLGRETQYF.

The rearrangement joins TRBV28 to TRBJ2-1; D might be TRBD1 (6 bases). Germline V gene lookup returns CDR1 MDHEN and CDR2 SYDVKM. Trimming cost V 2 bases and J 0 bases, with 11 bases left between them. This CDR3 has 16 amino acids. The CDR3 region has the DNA TGTGCCAGCAGTTTAGCAGGGGCTAGCTCCTACAATGAGCAGTTCTTC. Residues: CASSLAGASSYNEQFF.

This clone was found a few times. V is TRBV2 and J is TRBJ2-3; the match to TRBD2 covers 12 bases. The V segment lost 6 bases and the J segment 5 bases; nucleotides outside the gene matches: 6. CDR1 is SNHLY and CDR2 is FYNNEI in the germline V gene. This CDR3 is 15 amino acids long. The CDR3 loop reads CASRETSGSGDTQYF. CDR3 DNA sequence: TGTGCCAGCAGGGAGACTAGCGGGAGTGGAGATACGCAGTATTTT.

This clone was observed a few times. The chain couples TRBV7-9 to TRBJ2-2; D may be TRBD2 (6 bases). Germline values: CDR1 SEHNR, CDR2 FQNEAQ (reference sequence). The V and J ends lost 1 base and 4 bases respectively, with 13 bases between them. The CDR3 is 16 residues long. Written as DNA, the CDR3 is TGTGCCAGCAGCTTAGGACTAGGCGGTACCACCGGGGAGCTGTTTTTT. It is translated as CASSLGLGGTTGELFF.

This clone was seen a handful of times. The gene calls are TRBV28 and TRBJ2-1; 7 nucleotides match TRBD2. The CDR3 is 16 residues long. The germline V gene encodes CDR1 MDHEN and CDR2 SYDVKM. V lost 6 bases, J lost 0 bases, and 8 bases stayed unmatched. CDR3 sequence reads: CASSYGRRSSYNEQFF. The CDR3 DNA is TGTGCCAGCAGCTACGGGAGGCGGAGCTCCTACAATGAGCAGTTCTTC.

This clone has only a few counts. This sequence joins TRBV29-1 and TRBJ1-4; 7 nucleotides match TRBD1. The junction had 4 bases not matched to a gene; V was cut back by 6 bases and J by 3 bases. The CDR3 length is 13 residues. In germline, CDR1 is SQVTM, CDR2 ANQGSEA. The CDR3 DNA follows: TGCAGCGTAACCGGGACAGCTAATGAAAAACTGTTTTTT. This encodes CSVTGTANEKLFF.

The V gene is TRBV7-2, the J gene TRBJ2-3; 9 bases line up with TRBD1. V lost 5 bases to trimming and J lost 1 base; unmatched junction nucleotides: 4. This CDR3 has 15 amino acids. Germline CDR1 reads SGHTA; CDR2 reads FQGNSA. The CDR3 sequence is CASSLDRGGTDTQYF. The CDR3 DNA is TGTGCCAGCAGCCTGGACAGGGGAGGCACAGATACGCAGTATTTT.

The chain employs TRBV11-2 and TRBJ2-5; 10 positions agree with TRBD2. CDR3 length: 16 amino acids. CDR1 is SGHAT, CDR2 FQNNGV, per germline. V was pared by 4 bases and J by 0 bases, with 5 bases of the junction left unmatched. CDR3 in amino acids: CASSSRLAGHQETQYF. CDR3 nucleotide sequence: TGTGCCAGCAGCTCTAGACTAGCGGGTCACCAAGAGACCCAGTACTTC.

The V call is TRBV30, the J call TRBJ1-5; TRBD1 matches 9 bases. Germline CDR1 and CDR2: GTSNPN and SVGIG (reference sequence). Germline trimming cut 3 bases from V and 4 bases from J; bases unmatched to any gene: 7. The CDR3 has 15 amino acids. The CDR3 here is CAWSPGTGFNQPQHF. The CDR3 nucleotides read TGTGCCTGGAGCCCAGGGACAGGGTTTAATCAGCCCCAGCATTTT.

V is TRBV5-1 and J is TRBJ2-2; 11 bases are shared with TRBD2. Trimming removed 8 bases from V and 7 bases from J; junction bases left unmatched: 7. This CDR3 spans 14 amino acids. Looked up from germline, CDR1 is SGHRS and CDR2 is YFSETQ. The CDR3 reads CASRTSGSGGELFF. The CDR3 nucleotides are TGCGCCAGTAGAACTAGCGGGAGTGGCGGGGAGCTGTTTTTT. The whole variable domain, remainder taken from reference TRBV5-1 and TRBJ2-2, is KAGVTQTPRYLIKTRGQQVTLSCSPISGHRSVSWYQQTPGQGLQFLFEYFSETQRNKGNFPGRFSGRQFSNSRSEMNVSTLELGDSALYLCASRTSGSGGELFFGEGSRLTVL.

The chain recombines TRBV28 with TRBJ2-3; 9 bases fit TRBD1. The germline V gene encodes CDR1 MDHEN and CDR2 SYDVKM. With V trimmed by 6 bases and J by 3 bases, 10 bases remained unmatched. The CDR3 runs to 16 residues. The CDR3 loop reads CASRFGQGMKTDTQYF. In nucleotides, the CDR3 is TGTGCCAGCAGGTTCGGACAGGGGATGAAGACAGATACGCAGTATTTT.

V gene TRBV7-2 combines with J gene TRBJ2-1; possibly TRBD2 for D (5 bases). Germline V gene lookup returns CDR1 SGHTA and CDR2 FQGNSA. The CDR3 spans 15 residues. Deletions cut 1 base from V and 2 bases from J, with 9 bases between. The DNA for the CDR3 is TGTGCCAGCAGCTTAGTGGTGGGAGCCTACAATGAGCAGTTCTTC. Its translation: CASSLVVGAYNEQFF.

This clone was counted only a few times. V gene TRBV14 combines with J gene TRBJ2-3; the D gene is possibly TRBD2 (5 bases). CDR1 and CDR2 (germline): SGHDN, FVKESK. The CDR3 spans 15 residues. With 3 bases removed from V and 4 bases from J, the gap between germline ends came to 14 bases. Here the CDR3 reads CASSHWYGGADTQYF. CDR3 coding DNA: TGTGCCAGCAGCCATTGGTACGGAGGAGCAGATACGCAGTATTTT.

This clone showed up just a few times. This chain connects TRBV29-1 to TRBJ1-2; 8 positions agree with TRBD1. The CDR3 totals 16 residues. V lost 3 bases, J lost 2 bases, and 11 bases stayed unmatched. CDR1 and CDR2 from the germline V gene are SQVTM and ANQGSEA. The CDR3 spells CSVDLGRGRENYGYTF. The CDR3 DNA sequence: TGCAGCGTTGACTTGGGCAGGGGGCGAGAAAACTATGGCTACACCTTC. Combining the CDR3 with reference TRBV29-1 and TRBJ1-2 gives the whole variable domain SAVISQKPSRDICQRGTSLTIQCQVDSQVTMMFWYRQQPGQSLTLIATANQGSEATYESGFVIDKFPISRPNLTFSTLTVSNMSPEDSSIYLCSVDLGRGRENYGYTFGSGTRLTVV.

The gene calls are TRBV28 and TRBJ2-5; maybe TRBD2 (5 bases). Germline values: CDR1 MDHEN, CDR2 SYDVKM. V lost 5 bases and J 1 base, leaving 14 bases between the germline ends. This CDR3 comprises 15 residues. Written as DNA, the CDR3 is TGTGCCAGCAGTCCTGGGAGCGTGGGCCAAGAGACCCAGTACTTC. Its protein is CASSPGSVGQETQYF.

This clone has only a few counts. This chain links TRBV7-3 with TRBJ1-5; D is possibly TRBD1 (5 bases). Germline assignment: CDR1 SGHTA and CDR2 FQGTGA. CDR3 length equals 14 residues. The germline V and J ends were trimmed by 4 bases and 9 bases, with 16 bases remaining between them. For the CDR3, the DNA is TGTGCCAGCAGCTCCGACAGTTTCCGAGGGCCCCAGCATTTT. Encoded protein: CASSSDSFRGPQHF.

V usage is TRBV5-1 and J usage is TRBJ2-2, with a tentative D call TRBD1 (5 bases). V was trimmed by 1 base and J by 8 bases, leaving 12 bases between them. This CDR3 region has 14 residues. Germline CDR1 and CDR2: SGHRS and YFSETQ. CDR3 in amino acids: CASSLIGAGGELFF. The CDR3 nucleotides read TGCGCCAGCAGCTTGATAGGGGCTGGAGGGGAGCTGTTTTTT.

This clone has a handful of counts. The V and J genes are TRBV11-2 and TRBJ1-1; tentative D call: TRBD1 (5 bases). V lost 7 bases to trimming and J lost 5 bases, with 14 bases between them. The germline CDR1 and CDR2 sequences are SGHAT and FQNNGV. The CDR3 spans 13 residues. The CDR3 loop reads CASIFGGRTEAFF. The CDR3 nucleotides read TGTGCCAGCATCTTTGGGGGGAGGACTGAAGCTTTCTTT. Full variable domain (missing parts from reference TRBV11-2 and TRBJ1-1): EAGVAQSPRYKIIEKRQSVAFWCNPISGHATLYWYQQILGQGPKLLIQFQNNGVVDDSQLPKDRFSAERLKGVDSTLKIQPAKLEDSAVYLCASIFGGRTEAFFGQGTRLTVV.

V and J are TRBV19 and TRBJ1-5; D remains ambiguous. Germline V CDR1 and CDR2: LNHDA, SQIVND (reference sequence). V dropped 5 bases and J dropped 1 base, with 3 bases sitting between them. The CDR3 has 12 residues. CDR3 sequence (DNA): TGTGCCAGTAGTGAGAGCAATCAGCCCCAGCATTTT. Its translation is CASSESNQPQHF.

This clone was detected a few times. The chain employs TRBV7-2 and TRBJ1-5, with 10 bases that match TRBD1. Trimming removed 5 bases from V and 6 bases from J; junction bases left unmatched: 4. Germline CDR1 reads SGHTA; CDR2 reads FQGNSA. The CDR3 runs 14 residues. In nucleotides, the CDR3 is TGTGCCAGCAGCCAGACAGGGGGCGTTCAGCCCCAGCATTTT. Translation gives CASSQTGGVQPQHF.